This T cell receptor beta chain was obtained from a study of T cells in Graves' hyperthyroidism and ophthalmopathy. Overall study results and limits: Blood also carried most thyroid clonotypes expanded above 0.001. Through a model of 13 V-J features, ophthalmopathy was separated from stable hyperthyroidism.

It was RNA transcripts that yielded the amplified TCR beta CDR3 regions. Using the HTBI primer set, a first-round RT-PCR was run on the TCR CDR3. A single record per CDR3 protein comes from TCRdb applying MiXCR to the multiplex PCR reads. The sample lists 490,000 or so distinct CDR3 sequences, 15% to 20% occurring once. As to this clonotype: Antigen unknown.

V was cut by 5 bases and J by 7 bases, with 21 bases left in between. The CDR3 has 15 amino acids. Germline loops: CDR1 SNHLY, CDR2 FYNNEI. Each ophthalmopathy patient scored at least 3 on the Clinical Activity Score and at least 4 on NOSPECS grade, with duration under 3 months. The study left out patients who had uncontrolled infection, other autoimmune disease, pregnancy or lactation. V usage is TRBV2 and J usage is TRBJ2-7; D is perhaps TRBD1 (6 bases). This TCR derives from a man aged 35-49 years with Graves' ophthalmopathy. The sequencing sample was made of blood. CDR3 in DNA: TGTGCCAGCAGTAGAGGACAGTTGGGCTTTGGTGAGCAGTACTTC. Its translation is CASSRGQLGFGEQYF.